The 17 T cell receptor beta chains presented below share a single source sample, sequenced in a study of OX40 agonist ivuxolimab in advanced cancers. Sequenced by immunoSEQ multiplex PCR; TCRdb stores in-frame clones only, minus some. In the table there are over 150,000 clones, approximately 94% of which are singletons. This specimen was CD4+ or CD8+ T cells sorted from blood, taken in a trial of the OX40 agonist ivuxolimab. The source of these receptors is an adult with an advanced solid tumor such as melanoma, head and neck, liver or kidney cancer.

This chain connects TRBV6-1 to TRBJ1-4; D may be TRBD1 (6 bases). CDR3 length: 14 residues. V was trimmed by 2 bases and J by 8 bases, leaving 12 bases between them. Germline CDR1 is MNHNS and CDR2 is SASEGT. CDR3 loop: CASSERQGWEKLFF. CDR3 in DNA: TGTGCCAGCAGTGAAAGGCAGGGGTGGGAAAAACTGTTTTTT.

J is TRBJ1-4 and V is TRBV9; 9 bases align to TRBD1. The CDR3 is made up of 16 amino acids. Germline V lookup: CDR1 SGDLS, CDR2 YYNGEE. V was clipped by 2 bases and J by 4 bases; unmatched bases: 6. The CDR3 loop is CASSVLKGQGNEKLFF. The CDR3 DNA follows: TGTGCCAGCAGCGTCCTAAAGGGACAGGGTAATGAAAAACTGTTTTTT.

CDR3 coding DNA: TGTGCCAGCAGTTTAGTGGAGAGGGGAACAAATTCACCCCTCCACTTT. Its translation: CASSLVERGTNSPLHF. This chain uses TRBV28 with TRBJ1-6; a weak D match, TRBD1 (5 bases). V was cut by 2 bases and J by 7 bases, with 15 bases left in between. This CDR3 is built from 16 residues. Germline V gene sequence: CDR1 MDHEN, CDR2 SYDVKM.

This clone showed up just a few times. This sequence joins TRBV9 and TRBJ2-3, with D possibly being TRBD1 or TRBD2 (5 bases each). CDR3 size: 17 residues. Germline V gives CDR1 SGDLS, CDR2 YYNGEE. V was clipped by 4 bases and J by 5 bases, with 23 bases between them. The CDR3 sequence is CASSTLGTTRHLDTQYF. The CDR3, as DNA: TGTGCCAGCAGCACACTCGGGACGACCCGGCACCTAGATACGCAGTATTTT.

V gene TRBV14 combines with J gene TRBJ2-3, with D unclear. This CDR3 has 11 amino acids. V was cut by 6 bases and J by 3 bases, with 4 bases left in between. Germline-derived CDR1 and CDR2 are SGHDN and FVKESK. The CDR3 reads CASSFTDTQYF. Written as DNA, the CDR3 is TGTGCCAGCAGTTTTACAGATACGCAGTATTTT.

The rearrangement uses TRBV27 and TRBJ1-3, with D hard to call. V was clipped by 6 bases and J by 0 bases, with 12 bases between them. The CDR3 sequence is 15 residues long. CDR1 and CDR2 (germline): MNHEY, SMNVEV (reference sequence). The CDR3 sequence: CASSPRVISGNTIYF. The CDR3 nucleotides are TGTGCCAGCAGCCCGAGGGTAATCTCTGGAAACACCATATATTTT.

The table lists this clone with a count of one. The chain links TRBV7-7 to TRBJ2-5; 10 bases are shared with TRBD1. CDR3 length: 16 residues. Germline-derived CDR1 and CDR2 are SSHAT and FNYEAQ (reference sequence). Trimming cost V 5 bases and J 5 bases; bases outside gene matches: 11. In DNA form, the CDR3 reads TGTGCCAGCAGCCAAGGACAGGGGGGCCCCCCCGAGACCCAGTACTTC. This encodes CASSQGQGGPPETQYF.

This clone is a singleton in its sample. The V and J genes are TRBV7-9 and TRBJ2-7; the match to TRBD1 covers 7 bases. CDR3 size: 16 residues. CDR1 and CDR2 from the germline V gene are SEHNR and FQNEAQ (reference sequence). J gave up 2 bases and V 1 base, and 8 bases lay outside the gene matches. This CDR3 is CASSLGYRGHPYEQYF. CDR3 DNA: TGTGCCAGCAGCTTAGGGTACAGGGGACACCCCTACGAGCAGTACTTC.

This chain links TRBV7-9 with TRBJ1-4; TRBD1 matches at 9 bases. CDR1 and CDR2 (germline): SEHNR, FQNEAQ (reference sequence). CDR3 size: 16 residues. V gave up 7 bases and J gave up 5 bases; unmatched junction bases: 11. The DNA of the CDR3 is TGTGCCAGCACCGGGCGGCGGGACAGGGTAAATGAAAAACTGTTTTTT. This codes for CASTGRRDRVNEKLFF.

The chain uses TRBV28 and TRBJ2-5; D is unclear. The V end lost 5 bases, the J end lost 1 base, and 8 bases lay between the germline ends. This CDR3 region has 13 residues. Germline V lookup: CDR1 MDHEN, CDR2 SYDVKM. The DNA for the CDR3 is TGTGCCAGCAGTACACGTCCCCAAGAGACCCAGTACTTC. Protein product: CASSTRPQETQYF.

The chain uses TRBV30 and TRBJ2-3, with 7 bases that match TRBD1. The CDR3 spans 14 residues. The V gene end was trimmed by 0 bases and the J gene end by 6 bases; junction bases not matched to a gene: 6. Germline lookup yields CDR1 GTSNPN and CDR2 SVGIG (reference sequence). The CDR3 DNA reads as TGTGCCTGGAGTGTGAAGGGGGCCGGGGATACGCAGTATTTT. Translation: CAWSVKGAGDTQYF.

The V gene is TRBV19, the J gene TRBJ1-2; tentatively, D is TRBD1 (5 bases). Per germline, CDR1 LNHDA and CDR2 SQIVND (reference sequence). The CDR3 contains 15 residues. Trimming removed 7 bases from V and 3 bases from J, with 18 bases in between. CDR3 bases: TGTGCCAGTATAGATCCCAAGCGGGGGGACTATGGCTACACCTTC. Protein product: CASIDPKRGDYGYTF. Variable domain in full (rest from reference TRBV19 and TRBJ1-2): DGGITQSPKYLFRKEGQNVTLSCEQNLNHDAMYWYRQDPGQGLRLIYYSQIVNDFQKGDIAEGYSVSREKKESFPLTVTSAQKNPTAFYLCASIDPKRGDYGYTFGSGTRLTVV.

The chain recombines TRBV7-2 with TRBJ2-1; 8 bases line up with TRBD2. J lost 15 bases, V lost 5 bases, and 15 bases had no gene match. The CDR3 covers 14 residues. From germline, CDR1 is SGHTA and CDR2 FQGNSA. The CDR3 loop is CASSLPGLGAWRFF. The CDR3 nucleotides read TGTGCCAGCAGCCTTCCGGGACTAGGGGCATGGCGGTTCTTC.

The gene calls are TRBV18 and TRBJ2-7; the D gene could be TRBD1 or TRBD2 (5 bases each). The CDR3 is made up of 16 amino acids. In germline, CDR1 is KGHSH, CDR2 LQKENI. V shed 3 bases and J shed 6 bases, with 21 bases lying between them. The CDR3 sequence: CASSPPASAGTGEQYF. The CDR3 DNA is TGTGCCAGCTCACCTCCCGCCAGCGCAGGGACCGGCGAGCAGTACTTC.

This chain joins TRBV5-4 and TRBJ1-2; TRBD1 matches 9 bases. This CDR3 is built from 14 residues. The germline V gene encodes CDR1 SGHNT and CDR2 YYREEE (reference sequence). Trimming removed 9 bases from V and 5 bases from J; junction bases left unmatched: 11. CDR3 sequence: CATDRDRDIYGYTF. The CDR3, as DNA: TGTGCCACCGATCGGGACAGGGATATTTATGGCTACACCTTC.

This sequence joins TRBV10-3 and TRBJ2-4; the D gene is possibly TRBD2 (7 bases). This CDR3 region has 15 residues. Germline CDR1 is ENHRY and CDR2 is SYGVKD. Between the trimmed V and J ends, which lost 4 bases and 0 bases, there was a span of 10 bases. The CDR3 sequence is CAISGGGVAKNIQYF. CDR3 DNA sequence: TGTGCCATCAGTGGGGGGGGCGTAGCCAAAAACATTCAGTACTTC.

This chain links TRBV5-6 with TRBJ1-2; D unclear. The CDR3 contains 13 residues. The germline V and J ends were trimmed by 0 bases and 5 bases, with 8 bases remaining between them. The germline CDR1 and CDR2 sequences are SGHDT and YYEEEE. The chain's CDR3 is CASSLGFRYGYTF. CDR3 DNA: TGTGCCAGCAGCTTGGGATTTCGATATGGCTACACCTTC.